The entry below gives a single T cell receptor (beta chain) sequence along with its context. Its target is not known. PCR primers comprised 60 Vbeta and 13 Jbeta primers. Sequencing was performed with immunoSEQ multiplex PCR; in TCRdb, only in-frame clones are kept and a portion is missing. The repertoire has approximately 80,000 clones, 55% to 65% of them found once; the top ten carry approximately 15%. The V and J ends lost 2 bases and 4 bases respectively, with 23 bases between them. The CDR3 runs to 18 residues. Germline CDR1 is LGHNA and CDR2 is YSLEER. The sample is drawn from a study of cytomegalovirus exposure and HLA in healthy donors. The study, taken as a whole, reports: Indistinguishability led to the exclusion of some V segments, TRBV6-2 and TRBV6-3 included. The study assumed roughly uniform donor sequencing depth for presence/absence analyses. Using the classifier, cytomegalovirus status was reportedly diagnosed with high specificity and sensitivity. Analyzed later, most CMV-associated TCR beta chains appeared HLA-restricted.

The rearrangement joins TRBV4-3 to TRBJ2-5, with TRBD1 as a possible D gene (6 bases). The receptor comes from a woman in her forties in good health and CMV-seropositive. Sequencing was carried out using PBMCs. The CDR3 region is CASSQRLGAGETGETQYF. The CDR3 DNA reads TGCGCCAGCAGCCAAAGATTGGGGGCAGGGGAAACGGGAGAGACCCAGTACTTC.